The 28 T cell receptor beta chains below come from one sample, sequenced in a study of blood T cell repertoires in COVID-19. Assay used: immunoSEQ multiplex PCR; TCRdb lists only in-frame clones, some missing. The sample yields some 190,000 clones, approximately 90% seen once. Sequencing was performed on peripheral blood. Receptors were obtained from a man aged 25-45 years with acute or convalescent COVID-19.

The rearrangement joins TRBV5-1 to TRBJ2-7; 11 bases are a match to TRBD1. Germline V gene data show CDR1 as SGHRS and CDR2 as YFSETQ. The ends lost 0 bases at V and 0 bases at J; junction bases unmatched: 5. The CDR3 totals 17 residues. CDR3: CASSLGLGTGGSYEQYF. The CDR3 DNA sequence: TGCGCCAGCAGCTTGGGCCTCGGGACAGGGGGCTCCTACGAGCAGTACTTC.

V is TRBV27 and J is TRBJ2-1; 9 bases align to TRBD2. Germline V gene data show CDR1 as MNHEY and CDR2 as SMNVEV (reference sequence). V shed 3 bases, J shed 7 bases, and the junction held 13 bases outside the gene matches. The CDR3 runs 17 residues. This CDR3 reads CASSFLNIAGVSNEQFF. The CDR3 nucleotides read TGTGCCAGCAGTTTCCTCAATATAGCGGGAGTTTCGAATGAGCAGTTCTTC.

The table lists this clone with a few counts. The chain recombines TRBV23-1 with TRBJ1-2, with D perhaps matching TRBD1 (5 bases). TRBV23-1 is an open reading frame, and its role is uncertain. The CDR3 covers 13 residues. Trimming left V 4 bases short and J 8 bases short, with 14 bases between. CDR3: CASSLIGGKGYTF. The CDR3 DNA reads as TGCGCCAGCAGTCTCATCGGGGGGAAAGGCTACACCTTC.

This CDR3 is CASSRNSGGADTQYF. Here the CDR3 DNA reads TGCGCCAGCAGTCGTAACTCAGGGGGAGCGGATACGCAGTATTTT. This sequence joins TRBV4-1 and TRBJ2-3, with 7 nucleotides matching TRBD1. V gave up 6 bases and J gave up 6 bases; unmatched junction bases: 12. Looked up from germline, CDR1 is MGHRA and CDR2 is YSYEKL. The CDR3 is made up of 15 amino acids.

Only one count was recorded for this clone. V is TRBV19 and J is TRBJ2-1, with a weak D call TRBD2 (6 bases). The ends were cut back, 5 bases at V and 6 bases at J, with 17 bases in the middle. CDR1 is LNHDA and CDR2 is SQIVND in the germline V gene (reference sequence). The CDR3 runs 15 residues. The CDR3 DNA is TGTGCCAGTAGTGGGGGGTGGAAAGGGCGCAATGAGCAGTTCTTC. Amino acids: CASSGGWKGRNEQFF.

This clone was detected only a few times. The chain uses TRBV30 and TRBJ1-6; D is perhaps TRBD1 (6 bases). In germline, CDR1 is GTSNPN, CDR2 SVGIG (reference sequence). The CDR3 spans 12 residues. V was clipped by 4 bases and J by 7 bases, with 8 bases between them. DNA of the CDR3: TGTGCCTGGAATAGGGGGAATTCACCCCTCCACTTT. Translation: CAWNRGNSPLHF.

The genes are TRBV9 and TRBJ2-4, with D possibly matching TRBD2 (7 bases). The CDR3 runs 15 residues. Germline V CDR1 and CDR2: SGDLS, YYNGEE. Trimming stripped 0 bases from V and 7 bases from J, with 14 bases between. The CDR3 loop reads CASSVGRGGGNIQYF. DNA for the CDR3: TGTGCCAGCAGCGTAGGTCGAGGGGGAGGGAACATTCAGTACTTC.

This clone has a single count. The chain uses TRBV3-1 (or the pseudogene TRBV3-2) and TRBJ1-3; D uncertain. This CDR3 contains 15 residues. V was trimmed by 1 base and J by 1 base, leaving 8 bases between them. Germline loops: CDR1 LGHDT, CDR2 YNNKEL (reference sequence). CDR3 sequence: CASSQGTWSGNTIYF. The CDR3 nucleotides read TGTGCCAGCAGCCAAGGAACATGGTCTGGAAACACCATATATTTT.

The rearrangement joins TRBV3-1 (or the pseudogene TRBV3-2) to TRBJ2-6, with D possibly being TRBD1 (6 bases). Trimming shortened V by 4 bases and J by 1 base, and 11 bases separated the two germline ends. The germline CDR1 and CDR2 sequences are LGHDT and YNNKEL (reference sequence). The CDR3 runs 16 residues. The DNA for the CDR3 is TGTGCCAGCAGCCTAAAGAGGGGGTCTGGGGCCAACGTCCTGACTTTC. Protein sequence: CASSLKRGSGANVLTF.

The V and J genes are TRBV14 and TRBJ2-7, with D perhaps TRBD2 (6 bases). V was shortened by 5 bases and J by 3 bases, with 17 bases between the two germline ends. Germline CDR1 and CDR2: SGHDN and FVKESK. CDR3 length: 15 amino acids. CDR3 in DNA: TGTGCCAGCAGCAGGCTCGGGAGAGCCGACTACGAGCAGTACTTC. Amino acid sequence: CASSRLGRADYEQYF.

The chain links TRBV28 to TRBJ1-3; D ambiguous. Deletions cut 3 bases from V and 0 bases from J, with 9 bases between. Germline lookup yields CDR1 MDHEN and CDR2 SYDVKM. This CDR3 contains 15 residues. The DNA for the CDR3 is TGTGCCAGCAGTTTTAGTAGAGTCTCTGGAAACACCATATATTTT. This codes for CASSFSRVSGNTIYF.

The chain carries TRBV6-5 and TRBJ2-4; 7 nucleotides align to TRBD1. Trimming removed 7 bases from V and 0 bases from J; junction bases left unmatched: 3. The CDR3 is made up of 14 amino acids. CDR1 and CDR2 from the germline V gene are MNHEY and SVGAGI. The CDR3 loop reads CASKGQRAKNIQYF. The CDR3 DNA reads as TGTGCCAGCAAGGGACAGCGAGCCAAAAACATTCAGTACTTC.

Only one count was recorded for this clone. The V call is TRBV6-6, the J call TRBJ2-3; possible D gene TRBD2, 7 bases. V dropped 6 bases and J dropped 0 bases, with 13 bases sitting between them. CDR1 and CDR2 (germline): MNHNY, SVGAGI (reference sequence). CDR3 length: 15 residues. CDR3 region: CASSWGGLSTDTQYF. The CDR3 DNA is TGTGCCAGCAGCTGGGGGGGGCTAAGCACAGATACGCAGTATTTT.

This chain joins TRBV2 and TRBJ1-1; D unclear. This CDR3 contains 14 residues. V was cut by 4 bases and J by 2 bases, with 11 bases left in between. Per the germline V gene, CDR1 is SNHLY and CDR2 is FYNNEI. The CDR3 sequence: CASSVPGGNTEAFF. For the CDR3, the DNA is TGTGCCAGCAGTGTACCAGGAGGAAACACTGAAGCTTTCTTT.

The gene calls are TRBV7-2 and TRBJ1-2, with a possible D match to TRBD1 (5 bases). Trimming shortened V by 2 bases and J by 8 bases, and 12 bases separated the two germline ends. The germline V gene has CDR1 SGHTA and CDR2 FQGNSA. The CDR3 covers 13 residues. CDR3 in DNA: TGTGCCAGCAGCTTAAACCCAGGGCCCGGCTACACCTTC. Protein: CASSLNPGPGYTF.

The chain is built from TRBV7-2 and TRBJ1-5, with TRBD1 matching 7 bases. CDR3 length: 14 amino acids. The germline V gene has CDR1 SGHTA and CDR2 FQGNSA. J lost 2 bases, V lost 4 bases, and 2 bases had no gene match. CDR3 region: CASSSGQGNQPQHF. CDR3 coding DNA: TGTGCCAGCAGCTCAGGACAGGGCAATCAGCCCCAGCATTTT.

The V gene is TRBV30, the J gene TRBJ1-2; D is uncertain. The CDR3 has 12 residues. Germline CDR1 is GTSNPN and CDR2 is SVGIG (reference sequence). Trimming removed 3 bases from V and 7 bases from J, with 12 bases in between. CDR3 DNA sequence: TGTGCCTGGAGCCCGGGGTTGGGTGGCTACACCTTC. As protein: CAWSPGLGGYTF.

The chain combines TRBV29-1 with TRBJ1-2; unclear D gene. Germline V gene data show CDR1 as SQVTM and CDR2 as ANQGSEA. This CDR3 region has 12 residues. V was clipped by 4 bases and J by 2 bases, with 8 bases between them. The DNA for the CDR3 is TGCAGCGTTGCAGCGGGAAACTATGGCTACACCTTC. Protein: CSVAAGNYGYTF. The variable domain in full, with the rest retrieved from reference TRBV29-1 and TRBJ1-2, is SAVISQKPSRDICQRGTSLTIQCQVDSQVTMMFWYRQQPGQSLTLIATANQGSEATYESGFVIDKFPISRPNLTFSTLTVSNMSPEDSSIYLCSVAAGNYGYTFGSGTRLTVV.

Points on this clone: One end of the junction varies from germline; a read error may be responsible. This chain links TRBV28 with TRBJ2-7; D gene uncertain. The germline V gene has CDR1 MDHEN and CDR2 SYDVKM. The CDR3 sequence is 11 residues long. CDR3 amino acids: CASSFKYGRSF. In nucleotides, the CDR3 is TGTGCCAGCAGTTTCAAATATGGTCGGTCTTTC.

This clone was observed a few times. CDR3 residues: CASTPDRGAYNEQFF. The CDR3 DNA reads TGTGCCAGCACCCCAGACAGGGGAGCCTACAATGAGCAGTTCTTC. The rearrangement uses TRBV25-1 and TRBJ2-1, with 8 bases lining up with TRBD1. V was clipped by 7 bases and J by 2 bases; unmatched bases: 7. The length of the CDR3 is 15 residues. From germline, CDR1 is MGHDK and CDR2 SYGVNS.

This chain links TRBV27 with TRBJ1-4, with D maybe TRBD1 (5 bases). CDR3 length: 13 amino acids. V was trimmed by 7 bases and J by 14 bases, leaving 20 bases between them. The V gene's germline CDR1 is MNHEY and CDR2 SMNVEV (reference sequence). CDR3: CASKGTPLGGLFF. CDR3 nucleotides: TGTGCCAGCAAAGGGACCCCCCTAGGAGGGCTGTTTTTT.

This clone was counted a few times. The chain carries TRBV11-2 and TRBJ2-4, with 7 bases that match TRBD1. Germline values: CDR1 SGHAT, CDR2 FQNNGV. The CDR3 runs 14 residues. V was pared by 5 bases and J by 6 bases, with 7 bases of the junction left unmatched. In DNA form, the CDR3 reads TGTGCCAGCAGCGCCCGACAGGGATCAAACATTCAGTACTTC. It yields the protein CASSARQGSNIQYF.

The V and J genes are TRBV6-5 and TRBJ1-6; D may be TRBD1 (5 bases). Germline V lookup: CDR1 MNHEY, CDR2 SVGAGI. V lost 6 bases to trimming and J lost 10 bases, with 19 bases between them. This CDR3 spans 15 amino acids. CDR3 sequence: CASSRVGGRQSPLHF. CDR3 DNA: TGTGCCAGCAGCCGGGTCGGGGGGAGGCAATCACCCCTCCACTTT.

The chain is built from TRBV3-1 (or the pseudogene TRBV3-2) and TRBJ2-7; 10 positions match TRBD2. The CDR3 consists of 15 residues. V was pared by 6 bases and J by 6 bases, with 11 bases of the junction left unmatched. Germline V gene sequence: CDR1 LGHDT, CDR2 YNNKEL (reference sequence). For the CDR3, the DNA is TGTGCCAGCAGTCGGGTTCTAGCGGGAGTCGGCGAGCAGTACTTC. Translated, it gives CASSRVLAGVGEQYF.

A few counts support this clone. J is TRBJ2-3 and V is TRBV27; D gene unclear. Trimming stripped 3 bases from V and 3 bases from J, with 7 bases between. The CDR3 consists of 13 residues. Germline CDR1 MNHEY, CDR2 SMNVEV (reference sequence). CDR3 DNA: TGTGCCAGCAGTTTCATGGAGACAGATACGCAGTATTTT. Amino acid sequence: CASSFMETDTQYF.

The chain joins TRBV20-1 to TRBJ2-7, with 7 bases aligning to TRBD1. V lost 3 bases to trimming and J lost 5 bases; unmatched junction nucleotides: 7. Germline V gives CDR1 DFQATT, CDR2 SNEGSKA (reference sequence). This CDR3 has 13 residues. CDR3 in amino acids: CSASGGQIHEQYF. The CDR3 coding sequence is TGCAGTGCTAGTGGGGGACAGATCCACGAGCAGTACTTC.

This clone has a single count. The chain has TRBV28 and TRBJ1-1; tentative D call: TRBD1 (5 bases). The CDR3 has 13 amino acids. The germline V gene encodes CDR1 MDHEN and CDR2 SYDVKM. The V end lost 6 bases, the J end lost 2 bases, and 10 bases lay between the germline ends. The CDR3: CASSQGVNTEAFF. DNA for the CDR3: TGTGCCAGCAGCCAAGGGGTAAACACTGAAGCTTTCTTT.

The chain carries TRBV6-2 or TRBV6-3 and TRBJ1-3, with D possibly matching TRBD1 (5 bases). This CDR3 has 14 amino acids. The germline V gene encodes CDR1 MNHEY and CDR2 SVGEGT. Trimming removed 6 bases at V and 2 bases at J, with 11 bases between. CDR3 sequence reads: CASSPRQTGNTIYF. The CDR3, as DNA: TGTGCCAGCAGCCCACGACAGACTGGAAACACCATATATTTT.